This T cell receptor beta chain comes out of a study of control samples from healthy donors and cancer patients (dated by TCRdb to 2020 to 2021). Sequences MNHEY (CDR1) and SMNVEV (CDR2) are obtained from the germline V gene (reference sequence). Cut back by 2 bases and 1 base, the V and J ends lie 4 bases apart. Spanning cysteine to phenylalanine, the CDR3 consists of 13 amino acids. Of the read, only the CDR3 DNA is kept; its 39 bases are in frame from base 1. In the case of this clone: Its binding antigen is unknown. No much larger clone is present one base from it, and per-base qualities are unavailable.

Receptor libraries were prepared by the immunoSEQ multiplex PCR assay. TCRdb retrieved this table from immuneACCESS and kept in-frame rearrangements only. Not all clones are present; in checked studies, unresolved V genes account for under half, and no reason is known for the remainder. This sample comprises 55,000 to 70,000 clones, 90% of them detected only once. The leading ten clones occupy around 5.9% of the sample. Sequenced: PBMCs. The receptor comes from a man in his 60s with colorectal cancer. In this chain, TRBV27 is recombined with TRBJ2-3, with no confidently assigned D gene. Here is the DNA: TGTGCCAGCAGTTTACGGGGCACAGATACGCAGTATTTT. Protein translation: CASSLRGTDTQYF.